The rows below give T cell receptor beta chains drawn from one sample of a study of blood T cell repertoires in COVID-19. TCRdb's table, derived via immunoSEQ multiplex PCR, lists solely in-frame clones and lacks some. The repertoire includes some 390,000 clones, approximately 86% of them detected once, and roughly 3.1% sits in the top ten. Sequenced: peripheral blood. The receptor set was obtained from a human donor in a cohort sampled during active COVID-19. Both conserved end residues are trimmed from each CDR3. Fields, in order: J gene, V gene, CDR3 protein.

j_gene: TRBJ1-1
v_gene: TRBV18
CDR3aa: ASSVQGVNTEAF

j_gene: TRBJ2-7
v_gene: TRBV18
CDR3aa: ASSPAGSYEQY

j_gene: TRBJ2-2
v_gene: TRBV5-1
CDR3aa: ASSQQVAGELF

j_gene: TRBJ1-5
v_gene: TRBV30
CDR3aa: AWSGDLLNQPQH

j_gene: TRBJ2-1
v_gene: TRBV5-5
CDR3aa: ASSLGPRDRYNEQF

j_gene: TRBJ1-2
v_gene: TRBV7-9
CDR3aa: ASSVRDRGSGVI

j_gene: TRBJ2-7
v_gene: TRBV11-1
CDR3aa: ASSASPGSYEQY

j_gene: TRBJ2-2
v_gene: TRBV7-3
CDR3aa: ASSLAPGGANTGELF

j_gene: TRBJ2-7
v_gene: TRBV28
CDR3aa: ASSHTTGYEQY

j_gene: TRBJ1-2
v_gene: TRBV19
CDR3aa: ASSPRTGANYGYT

j_gene: TRBJ1-3
v_gene: TRBV5-1
CDR3aa: ASSLTGAGNTIY

j_gene: TRBJ2-5
v_gene: TRBV7-2
CDR3aa: ASSLGTGGGQETQY

j_gene: TRBJ1-2
v_gene: TRBV30
CDR3aa: AWSVRERGSYGYT

j_gene: TRBJ2-7
v_gene: TRBV7-9
CDR3aa: ASSSPRGSDEQY

j_gene: TRBJ2-1
v_gene: TRBV9
CDR3aa: ASSGTGYNYNEQF

j_gene: TRBJ1-2
v_gene: TRBV19
CDR3aa: AVGGTGHYYGYT

j_gene: TRBJ2-3
v_gene: TRBV5-1
CDR3aa: ASSLEARGSTDTQY

j_gene: TRBJ1-2
v_gene: TRBV6-6
CDR3aa: ASSLRGSYGYT

j_gene: TRBJ1-4
v_gene: TRBV30
CDR3aa: AWSGRTSDWEKLF

j_gene: TRBJ1-1
v_gene: TRBV30
CDR3aa: AWSVQIGGGNTEAF

j_gene: TRBJ2-1
v_gene: TRBV9
CDR3aa: ASSVGGDNEQF

j_gene: TRBJ2-3
v_gene: TRBV7-2
CDR3aa: ASSLSGGATDTQY

j_gene: TRBJ1-4
v_gene: TRBV3-1/TRBV3-2
CDR3aa: ASSPRDRGLEKLF